A selection of T cell receptor beta chains follows, all from one sample in a study of identical twins. TCRdb reprocessed the 5' RACE reads with MiXCR, giving one entry per CDR3 protein. In the table there are hundreds of thousands of distinct CDR3 sequences, approximately 7.9% of which are singletons. The same data also contributed to another study, on yellow fever vaccine responses in identical twins.

What was sequenced was CD8+ T cells sorted from blood. All receptors come from a woman younger than 30 in good health. The CDR3 runs from the conserved cysteine through the conserved F or W. The order of the fields is J gene, V gene, clone size, D gene, CDR3 protein, CDR3 DNA. A D gene is named only where the DNA matches it firmly. Clone size, where shown, is once, few, many, or a class for clones that have expanded.

>TRBJ2-5|TRBV28|few|NA
CASSLLVGLETQYF
TGTGCCAGCAGTTTATTGGTCGGGTTAGAGACCCAGTACTTC
>TRBJ1-1|TRBV2|NA|NA
CASSEVFLNTEAFF
TGTGCCAGCAGTGAAGTTTTCCTGAACACTGAAGCTTTCTTT
>TRBJ2-7|TRBV5-1|NA|TRBD1
CASSSKNDRGAHEQYF
TGCGCCAGCAGCTCCAAAAACGACAGGGGAGCCCACGAGCAGTACTTC
>TRBJ2-5|TRBV20-1|many|NA
CSADLYQETQYF
TGCAGTGCCGATTTGTACCAAGAGACCCAGTACTTC
>TRBJ1-4|TRBV6-5|few|NA
CASSYLLNNEKLFF
TGTGCCAGCAGTTACCTCCTCAATAATGAAAAACTGTTTTTT
>TRBJ2-3|TRBV4-1|many|TRBD2
CASRTSGGGDTQYF
TGCGCCAGCAGAACTAGCGGGGGAGGGGATACGCAGTATTTT
>TRBJ2-1|TRBV7-6|NA|NA
CTSSLVRGLAAGAYNEQFF
TGTACCAGCAGCTTAGTTCGGGGGCTGGCGGCAGGGGCCTACAATGAGCAGTTCTTC
>TRBJ1-5|TRBV12-3/TRBV12-4|few|TRBD1
CASSAAGQGTSNQPQHF
TGTGCCAGCAGTGCCGCGGGACAGGGTACGTCGAATCAGCCCCAGCATTTT
>TRBJ2-2|TRBV7-6|few|NA
CASSPFINTGELFF
TGTGCCAGCAGCCCCTTTATTAACACCGGGGAGCTGTTTTTT
>TRBJ2-3|TRBV29-1|many|NA
CSVGGTPLGDTQYF
TGCAGCGTTGGCGGGACTCCTTTAGGAGATACGCAGTATTTT
>TRBJ2-3|TRBV11-1|many|TRBD2
CASSIGLAGGQRHTDTQYF
TGTGCCAGCAGCATCGGACTAGCGGGGGGTCAACGACACACAGATACGCAGTATTTT
>TRBJ2-5|TRBV12-3/TRBV12-4|many|NA
CASSFYGTPDETQYF
TGTGCCAGCAGTTTTTACGGGACCCCAGATGAGACCCAGTACTTC
>TRBJ1-1|TRBV20-1|NA|NA
CSARDVMLQTNTEAFF
TGCAGTGCTAGAGATGTGATGTTGCAGACAAACACTGAAGCTTTCTTT
>TRBJ2-7|TRBV20-1|many|TRBD1
CSASWGRQGNEQYF
TGCAGTGCTAGCTGGGGACGACAGGGCAACGAGCAGTACTTC
>TRBJ2-2|TRBV20-1|many|NA
CSGLKRTQNTGELFF
TGCAGTGGTCTCAAGCGGACCCAGAACACCGGGGAGCTGTTTTTT
>TRBJ2-1|TRBV4-1|many|NA
CASSQDGGTATNEQFF
TGCGCCAGCAGCCAAGATGGAGGGACAGCTACCAATGAGCAGTTCTTC
>TRBJ1-2|TRBV6-5|few|NA
CASSYSQEGYGYTF
TGTGCCAGCAGTTACTCACAAGAGGGCTATGGCTACACCTTC
>TRBJ1-1|TRBV10-3|few|NA
CATVSGTGLGKNTEAFF
TGTGCCACCGTCTCCGGAACAGGGCTGGGAAAAAACACTGAAGCTTTCTTT